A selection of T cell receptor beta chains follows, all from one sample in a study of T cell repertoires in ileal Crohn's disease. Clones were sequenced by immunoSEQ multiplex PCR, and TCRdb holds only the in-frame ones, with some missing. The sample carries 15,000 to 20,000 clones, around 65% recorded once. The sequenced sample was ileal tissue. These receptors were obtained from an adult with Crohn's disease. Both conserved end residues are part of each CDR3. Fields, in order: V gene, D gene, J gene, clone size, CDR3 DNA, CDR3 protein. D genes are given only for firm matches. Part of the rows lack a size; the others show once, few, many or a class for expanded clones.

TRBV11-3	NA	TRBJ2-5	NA	TGTGCCAGCAGCTTAGGGAGCAGTTTACAAGAGACCCAGTACTTC	CASSLGSSLQETQYF
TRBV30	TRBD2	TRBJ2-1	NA	TGTGCCTGGACCAAATCCGGGACTAGCGGCCACAATGAGCAGTTCTTC	CAWTKSGTSGHNEQFF
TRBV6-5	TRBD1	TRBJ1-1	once	TGTGCCAGCAGGAAAGGACAGGGCAACACTGAAGCTTTCTTT	CASRKGQGNTEAFF
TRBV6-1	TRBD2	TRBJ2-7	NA	TGTGCCAGCAGTGAAAGAGCGGGGGGTCCCCTCTACGAGCAGTACTTC	CASSERAGGPLYEQYF
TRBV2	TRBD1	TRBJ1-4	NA	TGTGCCAGCAGTGGGGACGGACAGGGAGGAAAACTGTTTTTT	CASSGDGQGGKLFF
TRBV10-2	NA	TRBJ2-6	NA	TGCGCCAGCAGTGAACGGGAGTCTGGGGCCAACGTCCTGACTTTC	CASSERESGANVLTF
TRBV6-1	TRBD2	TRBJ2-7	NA	TGTGCCAGCCAGGGACTAGCTAACTCCTACGAGCAGTACTTC	CASQGLANSYEQYF
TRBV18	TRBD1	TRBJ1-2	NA	TGTGCCAGCTCACCAATTGACAGGGGAAGCTATGGCTACACCTTC	CASSPIDRGSYGYTF
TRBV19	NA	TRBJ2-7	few	TGTGCCAGTACCCCCCGAATCGGGGGCTCCTACGAGCAGTACTTC	CASTPRIGGSYEQYF
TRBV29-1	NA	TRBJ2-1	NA	TGCAGCGTTGCTTTCGGGGGAGGTGTAAATGAGCAGTTCTTC	CSVAFGGGVNEQFF
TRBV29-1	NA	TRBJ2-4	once	TGCAGCGTTGCACCTAGGGGGATAGCCAAAAACATTCAGTACTTC	CSVAPRGIAKNIQYF
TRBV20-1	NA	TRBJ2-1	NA	TGCAGTGCTAGCCTCTATGAGCAGTTCTTC	CSASLYEQFF
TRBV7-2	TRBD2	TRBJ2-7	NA	TGTGCCAGCAGCTTAGCTCCTGCGGGGGGGCCGGGGGAGCAGTACTTC	CASSLAPAGGPGEQYF
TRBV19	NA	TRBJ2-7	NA	TGTGCCAGTAGCCCCGGGCGGGTATACGAGCAGTACTTC	CASSPGRVYEQYF
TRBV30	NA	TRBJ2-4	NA	TGTGCCTGGGAGAACCCCTCCCTAGCCAAAAACATTCAGTACTTC	CAWENPSLAKNIQYF
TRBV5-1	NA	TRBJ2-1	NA	TGCGCCAGCAGCTTAAGATCCCAGGAGCAGTTCTTC	CASSLRSQEQFF
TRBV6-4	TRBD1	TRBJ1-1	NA	TGTGCCAGCAGTAAGACAGGGGAGAGCACTGAAGCTTTCTTT	CASSKTGESTEAFF
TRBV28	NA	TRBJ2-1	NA	TGTGCCAGTTTTGGAGGGGGCTCATTTGAGCAGTTCTTC	CASFGGGSFEQFF
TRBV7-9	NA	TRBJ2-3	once	TGTGCCAGCAGCTCAACAGATACGCAGTATTTT	CASSSTDTQYF
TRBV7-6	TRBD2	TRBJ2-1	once	TGTGCCAGCAGCCGCGGGACTAGCGGGGGGAATGAGCAGTTCTTC	CASSRGTSGGNEQFF
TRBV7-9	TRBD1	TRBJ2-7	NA	TGTGCCAGCACCCACCGGGACAGGGACCAAGGGGAGCAGTACTTC	CASTHRDRDQGEQYF
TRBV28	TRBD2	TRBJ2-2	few	TGTGCCAGCAGAAAAAGCGGGGGTCCGAACACCGGGGAGCTGTTTTTT	CASRKSGGPNTGELFF
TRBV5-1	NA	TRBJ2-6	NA	TGCGCCAGCAGTACCGGTGGGGCCAACGTCCTGACTTTC	CASSTGGANVLTF
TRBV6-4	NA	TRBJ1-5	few	TGTGCCAGCAGTCCCACAGGAGATCTCAATCAGCCCCAGCATTTT	CASSPTGDLNQPQHF
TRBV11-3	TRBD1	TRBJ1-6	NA	TGTGCCAGCAGCCCCCCCACAGGGGCACCCCTCCACTTT	CASSPPTGAPLHF
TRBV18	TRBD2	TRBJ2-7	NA	TGTGCCAGCTCACCACCCCGCGGGAGCGCCTACGAGCAGTACTTC	CASSPPRGSAYEQYF
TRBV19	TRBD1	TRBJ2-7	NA	TGTGCCAGTAGTAGACCGACAGGGAAGCAGTACTTC	CASSRPTGKQYF
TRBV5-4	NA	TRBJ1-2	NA	TGTGCCAGCAGCTTGGAGAACAGGAGAGATCGAGGCTACACCTTC	CASSLENRRDRGYTF
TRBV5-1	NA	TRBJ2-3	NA	TGCGCCAGCAGCGGAGGACAGCTAAGCACAGATACGCAGTATTTT	CASSGGQLSTDTQYF
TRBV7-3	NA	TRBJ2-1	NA	TGTGCCAGCAGCTTAATTAGGGTCCGGGGCAATGAGCAGTTCTTC	CASSLIRVRGNEQFF
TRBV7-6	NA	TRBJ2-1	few	TGTGCCAGCAGCTTAGTCGGGAATGAGCAGTTCTTC	CASSLVGNEQFF
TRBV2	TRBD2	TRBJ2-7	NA	TGTGCCAGCAGTTTAGCGGGAGCCCTATCCTACGAGCAGTACTTC	CASSLAGALSYEQYF
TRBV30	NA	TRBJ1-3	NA	TGTGCCTGGAGCCTGGACAGCCACTCTGGAAACACCATATATTTT	CAWSLDSHSGNTIYF
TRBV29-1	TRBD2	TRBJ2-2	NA	TGCAGCGCTTCGGGGCGGGAGGGCTGGGAGCTGTTTTTT	CSASGREGWELFF
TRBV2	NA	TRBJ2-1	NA	TGTGCCAGCAGGGAAAGGGGAAATGAGCAGTTCTTC	CASRERGNEQFF
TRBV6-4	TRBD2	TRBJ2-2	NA	TGTGCCAGCAGTAGCGGGAGGGACACCGGGGAGCTGTTTTTT	CASSSGRDTGELFF
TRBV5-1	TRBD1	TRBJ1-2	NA	TGCGCCAGCAGTTCAGGACAGGGTGATGGCTACACCTTC	CASSSGQGDGYTF
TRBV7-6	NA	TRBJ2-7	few	TGTGCCAGCAGCTTAGATCAGGGTCCCCAACGCGAGCAGTACTTC	CASSLDQGPQREQYF
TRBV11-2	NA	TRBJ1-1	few	TGTGCCAGCAGCCAGTACAGGGTCGGCACTGAAGCTTTCTTT	CASSQYRVGTEAFF
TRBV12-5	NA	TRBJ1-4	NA	TGTGCTAGTGGTTTGGGACAGCGTGCAACTAATGAAAAACTGTTTTTT	CASGLGQRATNEKLFF
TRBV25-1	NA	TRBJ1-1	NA	TGTGCCAGCAGTGCGAATTGGGGGGGAAACACTGAAGCTTTCTTT	CASSANWGGNTEAFF
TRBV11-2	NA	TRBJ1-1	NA	TGTGCCAGCAGCTTATTCTACAGCTTCAACACTGAAGCTTTCTTT	CASSLFYSFNTEAFF
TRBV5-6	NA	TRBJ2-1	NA	TGTGCCAGCAGCTTGGCAGGGGCGATCAATGAGCAGTTCTTC	CASSLAGAINEQFF
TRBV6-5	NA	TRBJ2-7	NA	TGTGCCAGCAGTCTTAGCGGAGACGGCTCCTACGAGCAGTACTTC	CASSLSGDGSYEQYF
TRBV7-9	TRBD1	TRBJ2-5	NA	TGTGCCAGCGAGAGACAGGGGGCGCGGGAGACCCAGTACTTC	CASERQGARETQYF
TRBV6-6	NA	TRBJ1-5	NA	TGTGCCAGCACTCCTCAGGCGGGCCAGCCCCAGCATTTT	CASTPQAGQPQHF
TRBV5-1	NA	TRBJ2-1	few	TGCGCCAGCAGCGGAATCCGGGAGCGCAATGAGCAGTTCTTC	CASSGIRERNEQFF
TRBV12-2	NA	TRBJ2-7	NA	TGTGCAAGTCGCTTAGCGAGGGAACTAGCGGGAGGGTCCTACGAGCAGTACTTC	CASRLARELAGGSYEQYF